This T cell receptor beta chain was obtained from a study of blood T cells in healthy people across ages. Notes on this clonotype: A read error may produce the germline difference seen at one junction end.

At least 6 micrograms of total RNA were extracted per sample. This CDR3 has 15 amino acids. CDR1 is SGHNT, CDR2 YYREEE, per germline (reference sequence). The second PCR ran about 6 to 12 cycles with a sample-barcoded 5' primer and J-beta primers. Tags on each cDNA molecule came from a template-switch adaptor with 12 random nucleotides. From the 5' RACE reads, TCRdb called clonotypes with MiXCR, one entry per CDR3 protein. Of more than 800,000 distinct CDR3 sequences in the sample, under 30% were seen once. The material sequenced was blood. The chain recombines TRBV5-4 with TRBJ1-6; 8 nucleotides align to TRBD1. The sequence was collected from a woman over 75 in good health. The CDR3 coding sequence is TGTGCCAGCAGCTTGGACAGGGGGAGATCTTCACCCCCCCACTTT. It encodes CASSLDRGRSSPPHF.